This passage covers 24 T cell receptor beta chains from one sample sequenced in a study of cytomegalovirus exposure and HLA in healthy donors (dated by TCRdb to 2016 to 2017). Preparation of the library involved the immunoSEQ multiplex PCR assay. For the multiplex PCR, a mixture combining 60 forward primers for TCR Vbeta segments and 13 reverse primers for TCR Jbeta segments was used. TCRdb provides this immuneACCESS table in a form limited to in-frame rearrangements. Some clones are lacking; in checked studies, under half of them reflect an unresolved V gene, and why the rest are absent is not known. Present in this sample are around 110,000 clones, more than 60% of which were seen just once. The biggest ten clones account for under 6.5% of the sample. The sequencing input was PBMCs. Receptors were obtained from a woman aged 45-59 years in good health and CMV-seropositive.

This sequence joins TRBV9 and TRBJ2-5, with 7 bases aligning to TRBD1. The CDR3 totals 15 residues. The junction had 5 bases not matched to a gene; V was cut back by 0 bases and J by 3 bases. The germline CDR1 and CDR2 sequences are SGDLS and YYNGEE. The CDR3, as DNA: TGTGCCAGCAGCGTAGCGGGGACAGCAGAAGAGACCCAGTACTTC. Translation: CASSVAGTAEETQYF.

This clone was detected once. The chain combines TRBV5-1 with TRBJ2-7, with a tentative D call TRBD2 (5 bases). Deletions cut 3 bases from V and 4 bases from J, with 14 bases between. There are 14 residues in the CDR3. Germline V gene data show CDR1 as SGHRS and CDR2 as YFSETQ. This CDR3 is CASSSSTSLYEQYF. Written as DNA, the CDR3 is TGCGCCAGCAGCTCCAGTACTAGTTTATACGAGCAGTACTTC.

V usage is TRBV7-2 and J usage is TRBJ2-3; TRBD1 aligns across 8 bases. Germline CDR1 reads SGHTA; CDR2 reads FQGNSA. Trimming took 0 bases from V and 2 from J; bases not matched to a gene: 1. The CDR3 runs to 15 residues. The CDR3 coding sequence is TGTGCCAGCAGCTTAGCGCAGGGGGCCACAGATACGCAGTATTTT. Its protein product is CASSLAQGATDTQYF.

The rearrangement links TRBV7-3 to TRBJ1-6; D remains unclear. V was clipped by 5 bases and J by 14 bases, with 10 bases between them. Germline V CDR1 and CDR2: SGHTA, FQGTGA. The CDR3 consists of 11 residues. This chain's CDR3 is CASSLKEALHF. The CDR3 region has the DNA TGTGCCAGCAGCCTCAAGGAGGCCCTCCACTTT.

This chain connects TRBV19 to TRBJ1-1; perhaps TRBD1 as D (5 bases). Germline V gene sequence: CDR1 LNHDA, CDR2 SQIVND (reference sequence). V lost 3 bases and J 5 bases, leaving 13 bases between the germline ends. CDR3 size: 14 residues. Written as DNA, the CDR3 is TGTGCCAGTAGTATTGGTGGGGCTAGGACTGAAGCTTTCTTT. Its translation: CASSIGGARTEAFF.

V gene TRBV28 combines with J gene TRBJ2-1; the match to TRBD2 covers 16 bases. V was pared by 6 bases and J by 2 bases, with 7 bases of the junction left unmatched. CDR1 is MDHEN, CDR2 SYDVKM, per germline. The CDR3 consists of 18 residues. This CDR3 is CASRGLAGGQAAYNEQFF. DNA for the CDR3: TGTGCCAGCAGGGGACTAGCGGGGGGGCAAGCGGCCTACAATGAGCAGTTCTTC.

The CDR3 nucleotides are TGTGCCAGCGCGGGGCAGGGTACGGATGAGCAGTTCTTC. Translating gives CASAGQGTDEQFF. The chain links TRBV2 to TRBJ2-1; D may be TRBD2 (6 bases). Trimming pared 8 bases from V and 8 bases from J, leaving 16 bases between. The CDR3 consists of 13 residues. CDR1 and CDR2 from the germline V gene are SNHLY and FYNNEI.

The J gene is TRBJ2-3, the V gene TRBV25-1; 10 bases agree with TRBD2. From germline, CDR1 is MGHDK and CDR2 SYGVNS. V lost 5 bases, J lost 4 bases, and 3 bases stayed unmatched. The CDR3 length is 14 residues. This CDR3 reads CASSPSGGADTQYF. The CDR3 region has the DNA TGTGCCAGCAGTCCAAGCGGGGGGGCAGATACGCAGTATTTT.

V usage is TRBV27 and J usage is TRBJ2-1; maybe TRBD2 (6 bases). The CDR3 has 15 residues. Per the germline V gene, CDR1 is MNHEY and CDR2 is SMNVEV (reference sequence). The V end was cut by 7 bases, the J end by 0 bases, with 13 bases between. CDR3 DNA sequence: TGTGCCAGCACGGCCGGGACTCCCTCCTACAATGAGCAGTTCTTC. Amino acid sequence: CASTAGTPSYNEQFF.

The chain couples TRBV9 to TRBJ2-1; TRBD2 matches at 11 bases. The J segment lost 7 bases and the V segment lost 3 bases, leaving 6 bases of the junction unmatched. The CDR3 extends over 15 amino acids. Germline-derived CDR1 and CDR2 are SGDLS and YYNGEE. The CDR3 protein is CASSAGLAGFNEQFF. CDR3 nucleotides: TGTGCCAGCAGCGCCGGACTAGCGGGTTTTAATGAGCAGTTCTTC.

This clone was seen a few times. This chain uses TRBV18 with TRBJ1-4; no clear D. V lost 4 bases to trimming and J lost 6 bases, with 12 bases between them. Germline V gene data show CDR1 as KGHSH and CDR2 as LQKENI. The CDR3 spans 14 residues. The CDR3 DNA sequence: TGTGCCAGCTCACTTGCGGGGTCTTATGAAAAACTGTTTTTT. Its translation is CASSLAGSYEKLFF.

For this clone: Germline is not matched at one junction end, which may reflect a read error. The chain recombines TRBV7-9 with TRBJ2-2; no clear D gene. Germline V CDR1 and CDR2: SEHNR, FQNEAQ (reference sequence). The CDR3 length is 12 residues. CDR3 loop: CSSTTPGRELFF. Here the CDR3 DNA reads TGTTCCAGCACCACTCCAGGCAGGGAGCTGTTTTTT.

The rearrangement joins TRBV4-3 to TRBJ2-3; 10 positions agree with TRBD2. J lost 1 base, V lost 2 bases, and 9 bases had no gene match. CDR1 is LGHNA and CDR2 is YSLEER in the germline V gene. The CDR3 is 18 residues long. The CDR3 is CASSQLFWTSGGTDTQYF. For the CDR3, the DNA is TGCGCCAGCAGCCAATTATTCTGGACTAGCGGAGGCACAGATACGCAGTATTTT.

The chain carries TRBV4-1 and TRBJ1-2; no clear D gene. V shed 0 bases and J shed 0 bases, with 14 bases lying between them. This CDR3 has 17 residues. Germline lookup yields CDR1 MGHRA and CDR2 YSYEKL. The CDR3 sequence is CASSQDREQSANYGYTF. Written as DNA, the CDR3 is TGCGCCAGCAGCCAAGATCGGGAGCAGTCTGCTAACTATGGCTACACCTTC.

V gene TRBV7-9 combines with J gene TRBJ1-2; D gene uncertain. Per germline, CDR1 SEHNR and CDR2 FQNEAQ (reference sequence). The V gene lost 4 bases and the J gene lost 4 bases, with 16 bases spanning the gap. This CDR3 has 15 amino acids. The CDR3 reads CASSSGEDRFYGYTF. In DNA, the CDR3 is TGTGCCAGCAGCTCGGGAGAAGACCGCTTCTATGGCTACACCTTC.

The rearrangement links TRBV28 to TRBJ1-3, with D uncertain. V shed 7 bases and J shed 1 base, with 11 bases lying between them. There are 14 residues in the CDR3. CDR1 is MDHEN, CDR2 SYDVKM, per germline. CDR3 bases: TGTGCCAGCACCCCCGCGGGGTCTGGAAACACCATATATTTT. Translation gives CASTPAGSGNTIYF.

The chain links TRBV13 to TRBJ2-2; maybe TRBD2 (7 bases). CDR3 length: 17 amino acids. Trimming removed 7 bases at V and 7 bases at J, with 25 bases between. The germline gives CDR1 PRHDT, CDR2 FYEKMQ (reference sequence). DNA of the CDR3: TGTGCCAGCATCTCCGCCCGCGAGGGGGGGGCGATCGGGGAGCTGTTTTTT. Its translation is CASISAREGGAIGELFF. The entire variable domain, with the rest obtained from reference TRBV13 and TRBJ2-2, is as follows: AAGVIQSPRHLIKEKRETATLKCYPIPRHDTVYWYQQGPGQDPQFLISFYEKMQSDKGSIPDRFSAQQFSDYHSELNMSSLELGDSALYFCASISAREGGAIGELFFGEGSRLTVL.

The V call is TRBV13, the J call TRBJ2-3; the D is unclear. The V gene's germline CDR1 is PRHDT and CDR2 FYEKMQ (reference sequence). V lost 7 bases, J lost 1 base, and 12 bases lay in between. This CDR3 is 14 amino acids long. For the CDR3, the DNA is TGTGCCAGCACCGCCCGCGGAGGCACAGATACGCAGTATTTT. It encodes CASTARGGTDTQYF.

Only one count was recorded for this clone. The chain carries TRBV30 and TRBJ2-5; 10 positions agree with TRBD2. The CDR3 sequence is 16 residues long. Trimming at V came to 8 bases and at J to 2 bases, leaving 14 bases not matched to a gene. CDR1 GTSNPN and CDR2 SVGIG come from the germline V gene (reference sequence). CDR3 residues: CADRLAGEETQETQYF. CDR3 DNA: TGTGCCGATCGGCTAGCGGGGGAGGAAACGCAAGAGACCCAGTACTTC.

This clone occurred a few times. The chain couples TRBV10-3 to TRBJ1-6; D is possibly TRBD1 (5 bases). The CDR3 is made up of 12 amino acids. Deletions cut 7 bases from V and 6 bases from J, with 7 bases between. Germline CDR1 is ENHRY and CDR2 is SYGVKD. The CDR3 region is CAIMDTNSPLHF. The DNA for the CDR3 is TGTGCCATCATGGACACTAATTCACCCCTCCACTTT.

The CDR3 here is CASSYSGDNEQFF. The CDR3 DNA reads as TGTGCCAGCAGTTACTCAGGGGACAATGAGCAGTTCTTC. The genes are TRBV6-5 and TRBJ2-1, with D perhaps matching TRBD1 (5 bases). V lost 0 bases and J lost 5, with 5 bases in between. Germline CDR1 is MNHEY and CDR2 is SVGAGI. The CDR3 length is 13 residues.

The V and J genes are TRBV28 and TRBJ1-5; 9 bases map to TRBD1. This CDR3 region has 15 residues. Per the germline V gene, CDR1 is MDHEN and CDR2 is SYDVKM. The V segment lost 6 bases and the J segment 7 bases; nucleotides outside the gene matches: 10. In nucleotides, the CDR3 is TGTGCCAGCAGCTTACAGGGGGCGCAAGGACAGCCCCAGCATTTT. As protein: CASSLQGAQGQPQHF.

This chain uses TRBV7-9 with TRBJ2-3; no reliable D call. In germline, CDR1 is SEHNR, CDR2 FQNEAQ (reference sequence). V lost 6 bases and J lost 0, with 7 bases in between. This CDR3 is built from 13 residues. CDR3 in DNA: TGTGCCAGCAGTCTTTTGAGCACAGATACGCAGTATTTT. Translation: CASSLLSTDTQYF.

The J gene is TRBJ1-2, the V gene TRBV11-1, with D possibly being TRBD1 (5 bases). The CDR3 totals 14 residues. CDR1 SGHAT and CDR2 FQDESV come from the germline V gene (reference sequence). Trimming shortened V by 5 bases and J by 0 bases, and 10 bases separated the two germline ends. The CDR3 DNA follows: TGTGCCAGCAGCCAAGGGGCTACTAACTATGGCTACACCTTC. It specifies CASSQGATNYGYTF.